This TCR beta chain was observed in a study of blood T cell repertoires in COVID-19 (dated by TCRdb to the early 2020s). Regarding the research as a whole: Samples from collaborators originated in the United States, Italy and Spain and spanned both the acute and convalescent phases of COVID-19. The prospective study material was composed of cDNA or gDNA derived from T cells, B-cell-depleted T cells, or PBMCs. Samples came from the ongoing ImmuneRACE study (first 160 participants) plus 1,254 subjects from 6 global collaborators. A freely available public database, intended as a resource for researchers studying the immune response to SARS-CoV-2, is where the repertoires were released. Subjects who had been exposed to COVID-19, were actively infected with it, or had recovered from it provided the deeply sampled blood TCRbeta repertoires that made up the dataset. Sample metadata almost always included a de-identified subject ID, COVID-19 status, age in years and sex. Where available, HLA class I and class II types were taken from metadata supplied by the sample provider and were not determined by assay-based typing. What the research found in general, with its limitations: How much clinical and demographic metadata was included differed by source and by participant, and the metadata was provided uncurated.

TCRbeta CDR3 regions were amplified from genomic DNA by means of the immunoSEQ Assay, a bias-controlled multiplex PCR. The authors' pipeline ran thus. The number of nucleated cells in each sample was estimated by amplification of reference gene primers within the assay. Sequence reads were collapsed and filtered to measure the absolute abundance of every unique TCRbeta CDR3 rearrangement. For each sample, productive Simpson clonality was calculated as the square root of Simpson's diversity index across productive rearrangements. TCRdb mirrors the immuneACCESS table, restricted to in-frame sequences. Some clones are absent from its copies; in checked studies, under half trace to an unresolved V gene, and the reason for the others is unknown. The V and J calls and clone size come from that table; D and trimming were worked out from the DNA. The sample table contains about 160,000 clones; only one count was recorded for approximately 90% of them. Of the sample, 13% is held by the ten largest clones.

In the case of this clone: The antigen this receptor binds is unknown. Per-nucleotide qualities are absent, and no much larger clonotype sits a single base away.

Reading from cysteine to phenylalanine, the CDR3 counts 16 amino acids. Only the CDR3 DNA stays, 48 bases, in frame from base 1. Trimming leaves V shorter by 0 bases and J shorter by 3 bases, with the junction holding 2 bases beyond the gene matches. CDR1 LNHNV and CDR2 YYDKDF were looked up in the germline V gene (reference sequence). One collaborating source in Seattle enrolled patients during active infection and followed them longitudinally through the course of disease. The collaborating institutions used their own protocols to collect whole blood in K2EDTA tubes. For TCRbeta analysis, collaborators shipped samples as frozen whole blood, isolated PBMCs, or DNA extracted from either of those sample types.

This sequence uses TRBV15 and TRBJ2-5, with 12 bases aligning to TRBD2. The sample consisted of peripheral blood. The clonotype was recovered from a man between 18 and 35 years old with COVID-19, enrolled during active disease. The DNA sequence reads TGTGCCACCAGCAGAGATCGACTAGCGGGAGAAGAGACCCAGTACTTC. Its translation is CATSRDRLAGEETQYF.